One sample yielded the 5 T cell receptor beta chains listed below, sequenced in a study of blood T cell repertoires in COVID-19. Profiling relied on immunoSEQ multiplex PCR, and the TCRdb table lists in-frame clones only, not all of them. The data show about 220,000 clones, around four fifths seen once. What was sequenced was peripheral blood. Receptors originate from a woman in her fifties or sixties who had recovered from COVID-19.

J is TRBJ1-6 and V is TRBV5-1; TRBD1 is a possible D gene (5 bases). Germline assignment: CDR1 SGHRS and CDR2 YFSETQ. The CDR3 sequence is 20 residues long. Trimming took 0 bases from V and 7 from J, leaving 26 bases between them. The CDR3 loop reads CASSLVRGPFARRENSPLHF. As DNA, the CDR3 is TGCGCCAGCAGCTTGGTGCGGGGACCCTTTGCGCGTCGGGAAAATTCACCCCTCCACTTT.

The chain is built from TRBV4-2 and TRBJ2-7, with 10 nucleotides matching TRBD2. Germline V CDR1 and CDR2: LGHNA, YNFKEQ. This CDR3 comprises 15 residues. The V and J ends lost 4 bases and 3 bases, in that order; junction bases with no gene match: 6. CDR3 residues: CASSPELAGGYEQYF. The CDR3 DNA follows: TGTGCCAGCAGCCCCGAGTTAGCGGGGGGCTACGAGCAGTACTTC.

The J gene is TRBJ2-1, the V gene TRBV7-9; 9 bases are shared with TRBD1. Trimming cost V 4 bases and J 2 bases; bases outside gene matches: 6. The CDR3 length is 16 residues. The V gene's germline CDR1 is SEHNR and CDR2 FQNEAQ (reference sequence). CDR3 DNA sequence: TGTGCCAGCAGCTCGCCACAGGGGGCCACCTACAATGAGCAGTTCTTC. This gives the protein CASSSPQGATYNEQFF.

About this clone itself: One junction end disagrees with the germline gene, perhaps due to a read error. The V gene is TRBV3-1 (or the pseudogene TRBV3-2), the J gene TRBJ2-4, with TRBD1 matching over 9 bases. Germline CDR1 LGHDT, CDR2 YNNKEL (reference sequence). The CDR3 has 11 amino acids. CDR3 loop: CASSQGTGLIF. In nucleotides, the CDR3 is TGTGCCAGCAGCCAGGGGACAGGGTTAATCTTC.

This clone has more than one count but fewer than ten. J is TRBJ1-2 and V is TRBV7-9; 10 positions agree with TRBD1. The CDR3 is 13 residues long. Germline V lookup: CDR1 SEHNR, CDR2 FQNEAQ (reference sequence). The CDR3 spells CACGTGEWSGYTF. In nucleotides, the CDR3 is TGTGCGTGCGGGACAGGGGAATGGAGTGGCTACACCTTC.